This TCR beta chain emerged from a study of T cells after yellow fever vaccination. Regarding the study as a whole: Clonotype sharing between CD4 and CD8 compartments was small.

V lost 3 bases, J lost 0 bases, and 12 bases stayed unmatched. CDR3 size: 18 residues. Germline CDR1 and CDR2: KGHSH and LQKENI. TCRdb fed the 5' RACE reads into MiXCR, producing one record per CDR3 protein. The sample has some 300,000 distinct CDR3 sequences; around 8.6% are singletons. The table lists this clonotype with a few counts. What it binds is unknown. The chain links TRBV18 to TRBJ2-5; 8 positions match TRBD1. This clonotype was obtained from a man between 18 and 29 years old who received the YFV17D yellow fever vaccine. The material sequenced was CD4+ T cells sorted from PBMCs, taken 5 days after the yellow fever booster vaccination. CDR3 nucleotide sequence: TGTGCCAGCTCACCCTCGAGAGGGACAGGAAAGTACCAAGAGACCCAGTACTTC. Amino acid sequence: CASSPSRGTGKYQETQYF.